Below are 4 T cell receptor beta chains sequenced from a single sample in a study of blood T cells in healthy people across ages. PCR was performed a second time for about 7 to 12 cycles using a sample-barcoded 5' primer and a J-beta primer mix. TCRdb itself ran the 5' RACE reads through MiXCR, one entry per CDR3 protein. The sample holds over 300,000 distinct CDR3 sequences; roughly half are singletons and the top ten take under 60%. Sequencing was performed on blood. The receptor source for this set is a man aged 55 to 70 in good health.

This clonotype occurred a few times. The chain is built from TRBV7-2 and TRBJ2-1; possible D gene TRBD1, 6 bases. The CDR3 runs to 18 residues. CDR1 SGHTA and CDR2 FQGNSA come from the germline V gene. The V gene lost 1 base and the J gene lost 7 bases, with 23 bases spanning the gap. Here the CDR3 reads CASSLGSSGQPRLNEQFF. For the CDR3, the DNA is TGTGCCAGCAGCTTAGGGTCCAGCGGACAGCCTCGGCTTAATGAGCAGTTCTTC.

The chain employs TRBV7-2 and TRBJ2-3; 8 nucleotides match TRBD2. CDR1 is SGHTA and CDR2 is FQGNSA in the germline V gene. V lost 8 bases, J lost 8 bases, and 12 bases stayed unmatched. The length of the CDR3 is 14 residues. Here the CDR3 reads CASHPPGLDGTQYF. CDR3 nucleotide sequence: TGTGCCAGCCACCCCCCGGGACTAGATGGTACGCAGTATTTT.

The chain uses TRBV7-8 and TRBJ2-7; TRBD1 agrees at 7 bases. Unmatched junction bases numbered 23, after V lost 7 bases and J lost 2 bases. This CDR3 contains 19 residues. CDR1 is SGHVS, CDR2 FQNEAQ, per germline. CDR3 sequence: CASTRGKTGFSTGTYEQYF. CDR3 coding DNA: TGTGCCAGCACCCGAGGGAAGACAGGGTTTAGTACTGGGACCTACGAGCAGTACTTC.

The chain carries TRBV29-1 and TRBJ1-1; unclear D gene. This CDR3 is built from 13 residues. V was clipped by 0 bases and J by 2 bases, with 7 bases between them. Per germline, CDR1 SQVTM and CDR2 ANQGSEA. The CDR3 sequence: CSVEDGGNTEAFF. For the CDR3, the DNA is TGCAGCGTTGAAGACGGAGGAAACACTGAAGCTTTCTTT.